This T cell receptor (beta chain) was found in a study of CD8+CD57+ T cells in acquired aplastic anemia. Genomic DNA, the template, was used for profiling of the TCR beta VDJ and CDR3. TCRdb reanalysed the reads using MiXCR and keeps one entry per CDR3 protein. The sample consists of 250,000 to 350,000 distinct CDR3 sequences, approximately 56% of them appearing once. CDR1 is WNHNN and CDR2 is SYGVQD in the germline V gene (reference sequence). With V trimmed by 9 bases and J by 6 bases, 10 bases remained unmatched. The CDR3 loop spans 14 amino acids. This TCR came from a human donor with severe aplastic anemia or a healthy control (not recorded which). The chain combines TRBV10-1 with TRBJ2-2; 7 bases line up with TRBD1. Sequenced material: sorted CD4+, CD8+, or CD8+CD57+ T cells (not recorded which) from PBMCs. Written as DNA, the CDR3 is TGCGCCAGTACCGGGACAGATCCCTCCGGGGAGCTGTTTTTT. Its translation: CASTGTDPSGELFF.